This entry concerns a single T cell receptor (beta chain). Its antigen is as yet unknown. TCRdb's copy holds only in-frame clones and misses some; the assay was immunoSEQ multiplex PCR. Counted here are 14,000 to 15,000 clones, under 80% occurring once; the ten biggest clones make up 3%. These newly diagnosed stage II-IVA oral cavity squamous cell carcinoma patients had no prior systemic or radiation treatment. This sample was included in a study of neoadjuvant anti-PD-1 for oral cavity cancer. Study as a whole: Patients without progression received a fourth nivolumab dose around day 43, then surgical resection on days 50-56.

This CDR3 is 16 amino acids long. With 5 bases clipped from V and 0 bases from J, the junction kept 8 bases outside the gene matches. Germline CDR1 and CDR2: SGHAT and FQNNGV. Whole-study findings and limits: Only a few patients per response group were TCR-analyzed; validation needed.

The sample was PBMCs, taken before nivolumab (anti-PD-1) treatment. The TCR sequence derives from a person aged 40-85 years with oral cavity squamous cell carcinoma. V gene TRBV11-2 combines with J gene TRBJ2-3, with TRBD2 matching over 7 bases. This CDR3 is CASSEAAGASTDTQYF. As DNA, the CDR3 is TGTGCCAGCAGCGAGGCGGCGGGAGCTAGCACAGATACGCAGTATTTT. The entire variable domain, with the rest obtained from reference TRBV11-2 and TRBJ2-3, is as follows: EAGVAQSPRYKIIEKRQSVAFWCNPISGHATLYWYQQILGQGPKLLIQFQNNGVVDDSQLPKDRFSAERLKGVDSTLKIQPAKLEDSAVYLCASSEAAGASTDTQYFGPGTRLTVL.